The sequence of this TCR beta chain was determined in a study of post-analysis software for immune sequencing data. Study in general: Disease courses included relapsing-remitting, secondary progressive and progressive-relapsing multiple sclerosis. Study-wide points: There were about 5 TRBV segments more frequent in patients than controls, and TRBV5-6, TRBV5-1 and TRBV20-1 were among them.

As concerns this clonotype: What it binds is unknown.

After removal of 8 bases from V and 3 bases from J, the junction contained 15 bases not matched to a gene. The CDR3 runs to 15 residues. Germline values: CDR1 DFQATT, CDR2 SNEGSKA (reference sequence). Incorporated into the TCR beta cDNA libraries were unique molecular identifiers, which served to reduce PCR and sequencing biases. TCRdb analysed the PCR reads with MiXCR anew, one entry per CDR3 protein. The data contain some 500,000 distinct CDR3 sequences, around 40% of them seen just once; the ten biggest clones take up over 10%. Sequencing was done on a sample of blood. The chain is built from TRBV20-1 and TRBJ2-7, with 8 bases aligning to TRBD2. The sequence was collected from a girl aged 5-17 years with multiple sclerosis. CDR3 bases: TGCAGTCCCCTAGTGGTGTCGGGAGGGGTCTACGAGCAGTACTTC. This sequence encodes CSPLVVSGGVYEQYF.